A single sample is the source of the 20 T cell receptor beta chains below, sequenced in a study of identifying expanded T cells in peripheral blood. Some clones are missing from TCRdb's copy, which holds only in-frame ones; the method was immunoSEQ multiplex PCR. The repertoire holds fewer than 65,000 clones, with approximately 87% as singletons. The specimen sequenced was blood. All receptors come from a person between 18 and 75 years old in good health.

The chain is built from TRBV18 and TRBJ2-3; maybe TRBD2 (5 bases). Germline CDR1 reads KGHSH; CDR2 reads LQKENI. Trimming cost V 2 bases and J 4 bases, with 16 bases left between them. The CDR3 is made up of 16 amino acids. CDR3 protein: CASSPELPVRADTQYF. CDR3 nucleotides: TGTGCCAGCTCACCAGAGCTACCCGTGCGGGCAGATACGCAGTATTTT.

This clone was counted once. This chain connects TRBV5-4 to TRBJ2-4, with no clear D. The germline V and J ends were trimmed by 3 bases and 4 bases, with 11 bases remaining between them. CDR1 is SGHNT, CDR2 YYREEE, per germline (reference sequence). There are 14 residues in the CDR3. The CDR3 bases are TGTGCCAGCAGCTCTATCCTTGAAAAAAACATTCAGTACTTC. It translates to CASSSILEKNIQYF.

The genes are TRBV6-5 and TRBJ1-1; perhaps TRBD1 as D (6 bases). CDR1 and CDR2 from the germline V gene are MNHEY and SVGAGI. This CDR3 contains 13 residues. Between the trimmed V and J ends, which lost 6 bases and 4 bases, there was a span of 12 bases. The CDR3: CASSIDRSTEAFF. In DNA, the CDR3 is TGTGCCAGCAGCATTGACAGGAGCACTGAAGCTTTCTTT.

The chain recombines TRBV5-1 with TRBJ2-3, with 7 positions matching TRBD2. The CDR3 is made up of 14 amino acids. Germline values: CDR1 SGHRS, CDR2 YFSETQ. The junction had 0 bases not matched to a gene; V was cut back by 1 base and J by 1 base. The CDR3 nucleotides read TGCGCCAGCAGCTTGACTAGCGGCACAGATACGCAGTATTTT. Amino acids: CASSLTSGTDTQYF.

CDR3 coding DNA: TGTGCCAGTAGTATACCCGGGACTAGGGTTGGCGAGCAGTACTTC. Its protein product is CASSIPGTRVGEQYF. The chain links TRBV19 to TRBJ2-7; 8 bases fit TRBD2. The V gene end was trimmed by 2 bases and the J gene end by 6 bases; junction bases not matched to a gene: 9. This CDR3 comprises 15 residues. The germline V gene has CDR1 LNHDA and CDR2 SQIVND (reference sequence).

The V and J genes are TRBV28 and TRBJ1-2, with D unclear. Germline V gives CDR1 MDHEN, CDR2 SYDVKM. The CDR3 runs 14 residues. Trimming took off 2 bases at V and 2 bases at J, with 9 bases between the two ends. This CDR3 is CASSLVPANYGYTF. CDR3 in DNA: TGTGCCAGCAGTTTAGTGCCGGCAAACTATGGCTACACCTTC.

The rearrangement uses TRBV5-1 and TRBJ1-5; 10 bases are shared with TRBD1. Germline trimming cut 3 bases from V and 3 bases from J; bases unmatched to any gene: 3. Germline-derived CDR1 and CDR2 are SGHRS and YFSETQ. This CDR3 spans 15 amino acids. The CDR3 loop reads CASSWTGGDNQPQHF. CDR3 nucleotide sequence: TGCGCCAGCAGCTGGACAGGGGGGGACAATCAGCCCCAGCATTTT.

The chain has TRBV5-6 and TRBJ1-2; no clear D. The V gene lost 3 bases and the J gene lost 1 base, with 1 base spanning the gap. Germline CDR1 is SGHDT and CDR2 is YYEEEE. The CDR3 totals 11 residues. CDR3 DNA sequence: TGTGCCAGCAGCTATAACTATGGCTACACCTTC. It encodes CASSYNYGYTF.

The chain is built from TRBV19 and TRBJ2-1; TRBD2 matches at 9 bases. J lost 5 bases, V lost 5 bases, and 4 bases had no gene match. Germline V gene sequence: CDR1 LNHDA, CDR2 SQIVND (reference sequence). This CDR3 has 14 amino acids. DNA of the CDR3: TGTGCCAGTAGTGTGACTAGCGGTCACAATGAGCAGTTCTTC. Its translation: CASSVTSGHNEQFF.

The chain is built from TRBV10-3 and TRBJ2-5; D may be TRBD2 (7 bases). Trimming removed 7 bases at V and 5 bases at J, with 14 bases between. Looked up from germline, CDR1 is ENHRY and CDR2 is SYGVKD. There are 13 residues in the CDR3. The CDR3: CAITPRGGETQYF. CDR3 nucleotides: TGTGCCATCACCCCCAGGGGAGGGGAGACCCAGTACTTC.

The V call is TRBV5-4, the J call TRBJ2-5; possibly TRBD2 for D (6 bases). Trimming cost V 4 bases and J 3 bases, with 16 bases left between them. Germline V gene data show CDR1 as SGHNT and CDR2 as YYREEE (reference sequence). The CDR3 sequence is 15 residues long. The CDR3 region has the DNA TGTGCCAGCAGCCGATCGTGGTTAGCGGAAGAGACCCAGTACTTC. Encoded protein: CASSRSWLAEETQYF.

This chain links TRBV28 with TRBJ2-1, with 12 bases that match TRBD2. The germline V gene has CDR1 MDHEN and CDR2 SYDVKM. The V and J ends lost 4 bases and 9 bases, in that order; junction bases with no gene match: 16. There are 18 residues in the CDR3. The CDR3 loop is CASSSRLAGASKTGEQFF. Written as DNA, the CDR3 is TGTGCCAGCAGTTCCCGACTAGCGGGAGCGTCGAAAACGGGTGAGCAGTTCTTC.

The chain uses TRBV19 and TRBJ2-7; 7 bases fit TRBD1. V shed 5 bases, J shed 2 bases, and the junction held 3 bases outside the gene matches. Per the germline V gene, CDR1 is LNHDA and CDR2 is SQIVND (reference sequence). This CDR3 contains 13 residues. The CDR3 region is CASSPGTAYEQYF. Here the CDR3 DNA reads TGTGCCAGTAGTCCCGGGACAGCCTACGAGCAGTACTTC. Drawing the rest from reference TRBV19 and TRBJ2-7, the complete variable domain is DGGITQSPKYLFRKEGQNVTLSCEQNLNHDAMYWYRQDPGQGLRLIYYSQIVNDFQKGDIAEGYSVSREKKESFPLTVTSAQKNPTAFYLCASSPGTAYEQYFGPGTRLTVT.

The J gene is TRBJ2-5, the V gene TRBV5-1; TRBD2 aligns across 10 bases. Trimming at V came to 2 bases and at J to 6 bases, leaving 7 bases not matched to a gene. The germline V gene encodes CDR1 SGHRS and CDR2 YFSETQ. The CDR3 loop spans 15 amino acids. CDR3 sequence (DNA): TGCGCCAGCAGCTTACTAGCGGGAAGTGAGAAGACCCAGTACTTC. Protein product: CASSLLAGSEKTQYF.

V and J are TRBV2 and TRBJ2-2; possibly TRBD1 for D (8 bases). The CDR3 consists of 17 residues. Trimming left V 4 bases short and J 4 bases short, with 19 bases between. CDR1 and CDR2 from the germline V gene are SNHLY and FYNNEI. In DNA form, the CDR3 reads TGTGCCAGCAGTGCGACCCACAGGGGGGGATCCACCGGGGAGCTGTTTTTT. This sequence encodes CASSATHRGGSTGELFF. The full variable domain, its missing parts supplied by reference TRBV2 and TRBJ2-2, is EPEVTQTPSHQVTQMGQEVILRCVPISNHLYFYWYRQILGQKVEFLVSFYNNEISEKSEIFDDQFSVERPDGSNFTLKIRSTKLEDSAMYFCASSATHRGGSTGELFFGEGSRLTVL.

The chain has TRBV5-6 and TRBJ2-3; unclear D gene. The CDR3 loop spans 16 amino acids. Trimming pared 1 base from V and 0 bases from J, leaving 12 bases between. Germline values: CDR1 SGHDT, CDR2 YYEEEE. The CDR3 coding sequence is TGTGCCAGCAGCTTGTTCCGGGCGTCTAGCACAGATACGCAGTATTTT. As protein: CASSLFRASSTDTQYF.

In this sample, this clone turned up a few times. J is TRBJ2-2 and V is TRBV7-5; the D segment call TRBD2 is taken from the table without a DNA check. TRBV7-5 is noted as a pseudogene. The CDR3 has 16 amino acids. CDR3 in amino acids: CVRSLASGGDTGELFF. CDR3 DNA sequence: TGTGTCAGAAGCTTAGCTAGCGGGGGGGACACCGGGGAGCTGTTTTTT.

The chain employs TRBV4-2 and TRBJ2-3, with 13 nucleotides matching TRBD2. This CDR3 comprises 18 residues. V gave up 4 bases and J gave up 0 bases; unmatched junction bases: 7. Germline V gives CDR1 LGHNA, CDR2 YNFKEQ. In DNA, the CDR3 is TGTGCCAGCAGCCCGCGACTAGCGGGAGGTCCTAGCACAGATACGCAGTATTTT. This codes for CASSPRLAGGPSTDTQYF.

This chain uses TRBV7-9 with TRBJ2-3; TRBD2 matches 9 bases. V was clipped by 5 bases and J by 2 bases; unmatched bases: 5. Germline CDR1 SEHNR, CDR2 FQNEAQ (reference sequence). The CDR3 consists of 15 residues. In DNA form, the CDR3 reads TGTGCCAGCAGCATGACTAGCGGATTCACAGATACGCAGTATTTT. Protein sequence: CASSMTSGFTDTQYF.

This sequence joins TRBV28 and TRBJ2-7, with 14 bases identical to TRBD2. V lost 6 bases, J lost 2 bases, and 9 bases stayed unmatched. The CDR3 runs 17 residues. The V gene's germline CDR1 is MDHEN and CDR2 SYDVKM. The CDR3 bases are TGTGCCAGCAGAAAGGGACTAGCGGGGGAGACTACCTACGAGCAGTACTTC. This gives the protein CASRKGLAGETTYEQYF.